Presented here are 20 T cell receptor beta chains from one specimen sequenced in a study of T cell clones after liver transplantation. Sequenced by immunoSEQ multiplex PCR; TCRdb stores in-frame clones only, minus some. This sample has roughly 80,000 clones, with about 84% found just once. The input for sequencing was CD4+ T cells from blood, taken approximately 3.5 years after liver transplant. These receptors originate from a human patient who received a liver transplant. Some of the T cells might come from the graft donor.

This chain uses TRBV14 with TRBJ1-1; TRBD1 might be the D (5 bases). The CDR3 is made up of 13 amino acids. Germline CDR1 is SGHDN and CDR2 is FVKESK. Between the trimmed V and J ends, which lost 5 bases and 5 bases, there was a span of 12 bases. In nucleotides, the CDR3 is TGTGCCAGCAGCTCGGACCGGGGGACTGAAGCTTTCTTT. Its protein product is CASSSDRGTEAFF.

This chain links TRBV19 with TRBJ2-2, with 11 bases matching TRBD1. Germline V gene data show CDR1 as LNHDA and CDR2 as SQIVND (reference sequence). The CDR3 spans 15 residues. J gave up 4 bases and V 5 bases, and 3 bases lay outside the gene matches. CDR3 region: CASSGQGAGTGELFF. CDR3 in DNA: TGTGCCAGTAGTGGACAGGGGGCGGGCACCGGGGAGCTGTTTTTT.

This clone was seen only once. The chain couples TRBV27 to TRBJ1-4; D may be TRBD1 (5 bases). V lost 8 bases and J 6 bases, leaving 10 bases between the germline ends. The CDR3 runs 12 residues. CDR1 is MNHEY, CDR2 SMNVEV, per germline (reference sequence). The CDR3 DNA is TGTGCCAGCTCCCCAGGGTATGAAAAACTGTTTTTT. Translated, it gives CASSPGYEKLFF.

V and J are TRBV29-1 and TRBJ2-2, with no clear D. Germline V gene data show CDR1 as SQVTM and CDR2 as ANQGSEA. V was trimmed by 2 bases and J by 6 bases, leaving 7 bases between them. This CDR3 has 12 amino acids. CDR3 region: CSVESYAGELFF. CDR3 DNA sequence: TGCAGCGTTGAATCTTACGCCGGGGAGCTGTTTTTT.

This clone is a singleton in its sample. This chain joins TRBV10-3 and TRBJ2-7, with D possibly being TRBD2 (6 bases). Germline lookup yields CDR1 ENHRY and CDR2 SYGVKD. The CDR3 spans 15 residues. Trimming took 6 bases from V and 2 from J, leaving 17 bases between them. CDR3 amino acids: CAIRASGTPPYEQYF. CDR3 DNA sequence: TGTGCCATCAGGGCTTCCGGGACTCCTCCCTACGAGCAGTACTTC.

V and J are TRBV7-6 and TRBJ2-7; D gene uncertain. The germline CDR1 and CDR2 sequences are SGHVS and FNYEAQ. V lost 1 base, J lost 5 bases, and 12 bases lay in between. This CDR3 is built from 14 residues. The CDR3 DNA follows: TGTGCCAGCAGCTTAGACCTTTTAAGGAACGAGCAGTACTTC. Protein product: CASSLDLLRNEQYF.

This clone was seen more than once but under ten times. This chain uses TRBV11-2 with TRBJ2-3; 10 bases are a match to TRBD2. The trim removed 0 bases at V and 0 bases at J, leaving 0 bases unmatched. Germline CDR1 is SGHAT and CDR2 is FQNNGV. This CDR3 is 16 amino acids long. In nucleotides, the CDR3 is TGTGCCAGCAGCTTAGAGACTAGCGGGAGCACAGATACGCAGTATTTT. It specifies CASSLETSGSTDTQYF.

The V gene is TRBV5-1, the J gene TRBJ2-5; tentative D call: TRBD2 (5 bases). CDR1 and CDR2 from the germline V gene are SGHRS and YFSETQ. CDR3 length: 17 residues. Trimming took off 3 bases at V and 4 bases at J, with 22 bases between the two ends. CDR3 DNA: TGCGCCAGCAGCTCCTGGGGTGGAGCGGAGGAAGGAGAGACCCAGTACTTC. It encodes CASSSWGGAEEGETQYF.

This rearrangement joins TRBV6-5 to TRBJ2-7, with a tentative D call TRBD1 (5 bases). The germline V gene has CDR1 MNHEY and CDR2 SVGAGI. This CDR3 is 14 amino acids long. The V end was cut by 2 bases, the J end by 0 bases, with 8 bases between. For the CDR3, the DNA is TGTGCCAGCAGTTACGGACACCTCTCCTACGAGCAGTACTTC. Amino acids: CASSYGHLSYEQYF.

J is TRBJ1-1 and V is TRBV19; the D gene is possibly TRBD1 (5 bases). CDR1 LNHDA and CDR2 SQIVND come from the germline V gene (reference sequence). Trimming removed 5 bases at V and 4 bases at J, with 17 bases between. CDR3 length equals 15 residues. In DNA form, the CDR3 reads TGTGCCAGTAGTGATGGCCCCGGGGGGTTCACTGAAGCTTTCTTT. It is translated as CASSDGPGGFTEAFF. Filled out from reference TRBV19 and TRBJ1-1, the complete variable domain reads DGGITQSPKYLFRKEGQNVTLSCEQNLNHDAMYWYRQDPGQGLRLIYYSQIVNDFQKGDIAEGYSVSREKKESFPLTVTSAQKNPTAFYLCASSDGPGGFTEAFFGQGTRLTVV.

V and J are TRBV5-4 and TRBJ1-4; the match to TRBD1 covers 11 bases. Germline CDR1 reads SGHNT; CDR2 reads YYREEE (reference sequence). The J segment lost 7 bases and the V segment lost 5 bases, leaving 4 bases of the junction unmatched. CDR3 length: 14 residues. CDR3 region: CASSWDRGSEKLFF. CDR3 sequence (DNA): TGTGCCAGCAGTTGGGACAGGGGGAGTGAAAAACTGTTTTTT.

The chain employs TRBV5-6 and TRBJ2-7, with D hard to call. The germline V and J ends were trimmed by 0 bases and 2 bases, with 9 bases remaining between them. This CDR3 region has 14 residues. Germline assignment: CDR1 SGHDT and CDR2 YYEEEE. The CDR3 DNA is TGTGCCAGCAGCTTGGTGTCTCGGGCCTACGAGCAGTACTTC. Translation: CASSLVSRAYEQYF.

The chain has TRBV6-4 and TRBJ1-4; the D gene is possibly TRBD1 (5 bases). Per germline, CDR1 MRHNA and CDR2 SNTAGT. The germline V and J ends were trimmed by 5 bases and 6 bases, with 10 bases remaining between them. The CDR3 loop spans 13 amino acids. The CDR3 protein is CASSWKGDEKLFF. DNA of the CDR3: TGTGCCAGCAGTTGGAAAGGGGATGAAAAACTGTTTTTT.

V usage is TRBV28 and J usage is TRBJ1-1, with 9 nucleotides matching TRBD1. CDR1 and CDR2 (germline): MDHEN, SYDVKM. CDR3 length equals 17 residues. V dropped 4 bases and J dropped 0; count of bases not matched to a gene: 9. CDR3 sequence (DNA): TGTGCCAGCAGTTCTCACGGGACAGGGTACATGAACACTGAAGCTTTCTTT. Translating it yields CASSSHGTGYMNTEAFF.

This chain joins TRBV5-6 and TRBJ2-7; TRBD1 might be the D (5 bases). Trimming left V 0 bases short and J 0 bases short, with 10 bases between. The CDR3 runs to 15 residues. Germline CDR1 and CDR2: SGHDT and YYEEEE. The CDR3 loop is CASSLVQVPSYEQYF. CDR3 nucleotide sequence: TGTGCCAGCAGCTTGGTACAGGTCCCCTCCTACGAGCAGTACTTC. Full variable domain (rest looked up from reference TRBV5-6 and TRBJ2-7): DAGVTQSPTHLIKTRGQQVTLRCSPKSGHDTVSWYQQALGQGPQFIFQYYEEEERQRGNFPDRFSGHQFPNYSSELNVNALLLGDSALYLCASSLVQVPSYEQYFGPGTRLTVT.

This chain links TRBV6-5 with TRBJ1-1; D is undetermined. This CDR3 spans 15 amino acids. The germline gives CDR1 MNHEY, CDR2 SVGAGI. V dropped 0 bases and J dropped 4 bases, with 12 bases sitting between them. CDR3 bases: TGTGCCAGCAGTTACTCGAGGTCCCGGGGCACTGAAGCTTTCTTT. It encodes CASSYSRSRGTEAFF.

The J gene is TRBJ1-2, the V gene TRBV18; 8 positions match TRBD1. In germline, CDR1 is KGHSH, CDR2 LQKENI. Losses at the gene ends were 4 bases for V and 4 bases for J; bases not matched to a gene: 8. The CDR3 totals 15 residues. The chain's CDR3 is CASSLFGQGSYGYTF. CDR3 in DNA: TGTGCCAGCTCACTATTCGGACAGGGAAGCTATGGCTACACCTTC.

The rearrangement joins TRBV5-6 to TRBJ2-5, with TRBD1 matching over 7 bases. The V gene end was trimmed by 1 base and the J gene end by 5 bases; junction bases not matched to a gene: 14. In germline, CDR1 is SGHDT, CDR2 YYEEEE. The CDR3 covers 17 residues. DNA of the CDR3: TGTGCCAGCAGCTTGTTTCGTAACAGGGGCCCCCTGGAGACCCAGTACTTC. Translated: CASSLFRNRGPLETQYF. The variable domain in full, completed from reference TRBV5-6 and TRBJ2-5, reads DAGVTQSPTHLIKTRGQQVTLRCSPKSGHDTVSWYQQALGQGPQFIFQYYEEEERQRGNFPDRFSGHQFPNYSSELNVNALLLGDSALYLCASSLFRNRGPLETQYFGPGTRLLVL.

The chain links TRBV18 to TRBJ2-1, with TRBD2 as a possible D gene (5 bases). The CDR3 covers 14 residues. The germline V gene encodes CDR1 KGHSH and CDR2 LQKENI. Trimming pared 3 bases from V and 5 bases from J, leaving 11 bases between. The CDR3 nucleotides are TGTGCCAGCTCACCGGGGAGCCTTGACAATGAGCAGTTCTTC. It encodes CASSPGSLDNEQFF.

The gene calls are TRBV6-1 and TRBJ1-2; D remains ambiguous. The CDR3 sequence is 13 residues long. V was pared by 1 base and J by 7 bases, with 10 bases between. Germline CDR1 is MNHNS and CDR2 is SASEGT. CDR3 residues: CASSEGALGGYTF. The CDR3 nucleotides read TGTGCCAGCAGTGAAGGGGCGCTGGGTGGCTACACCTTC.